This is a list of T cell receptor beta chains from one sample in a study of blood T cell repertoires in COVID-19. Only in-frame clones appear in the TCRdb table, and some are missing; sequencing was by immunoSEQ multiplex PCR. The sample shows 150,000 to 200,000 clones, about four fifths of them seen only once. Sequencing used peripheral blood. Receptor source: a woman in her 70s with COVID-19, enrolled during active disease. Both conserved end residues are trimmed from each CDR3. The order of the fields is D gene, J gene, V gene, CDR3 protein. D genes are given only for firm matches.

D: TRBD2
J: TRBJ2-7
V: TRBV9
CDR3: ASSVAGGDSYEQY

D: TRBD1
J: TRBJ1-1
V: TRBV29-1
CDR3: SVSQGAGNTEAF

D: TRBD1
J: TRBJ2-1
V: TRBV18
CDR3: ASSPPGQGWDEQF

D: TRBD2
J: TRBJ2-3
V: TRBV3-1/TRBV3-2
CDR3: ASSHRLAGTDTQY

D: TRBD1
J: TRBJ2-3
V: TRBV10-3
CDR3: AISDRGDSQY

D: TRBD2
J: TRBJ2-3
V: TRBV30
CDR3: AWRGLAASTDTQY

D: TRBD1
J: TRBJ2-3
V: TRBV5-1
CDR3: ASRPQGADTDTQY

D: NA
J: TRBJ1-1
V: TRBV29-1
CDR3: SAREGTGQTEAF

D: NA
J: TRBJ1-4
V: TRBV19
CDR3: ATCDRRTEKLF

D: NA
J: TRBJ2-2
V: TRBV7-2
CDR3: ASSLRRVNTGELF

D: TRBD1
J: TRBJ2-4
V: TRBV7-8
CDR3: ASSLGQENIQY

D: TRBD2
J: TRBJ2-1
V: TRBV5-3
CDR3: ARSGMWAVGGPHNEQF

D: NA
J: TRBJ2-5
V: TRBV6-5
CDR3: ASSYGVGVSETQY

D: NA
J: TRBJ1-1
V: TRBV29-1
CDR3: SVTASPPNTEAF

D: TRBD1
J: TRBJ1-1
V: TRBV6-5
CDR3: ASRRDSIMNTEAF

D: NA
J: TRBJ2-7
V: TRBV21-1
CDR3: ANLYEQY

D: TRBD1
J: TRBJ1-3
V: TRBV2
CDR3: ASSRDRAGNTIY

D: NA
J: TRBJ1-1
V: TRBV4-3
CDR3: ASSQDLSVPWNTEAF

D: TRBD1
J: TRBJ1-5
V: TRBV3-1/TRBV3-2
CDR3: ASSQGQGNQPQH

D: TRBD1
J: TRBJ1-1
V: TRBV28
CDR3: ASSRDRDTEAF

D: NA
J: TRBJ1-1
V: TRBV10-3
CDR3: ATRQRTGETEAF

D: TRBD1
J: TRBJ1-3
V: TRBV6-5
CDR3: ASSYSDRVGGNTIY

D: NA
J: TRBJ1-3
V: TRBV3-1/TRBV3-2
CDR3: ASSHRGSGNTIY

D: TRBD1
J: TRBJ2-7
V: TRBV5-1
CDR3: ASSLDTNAGTGDNEQY

D: NA
J: TRBJ1-5
V: TRBV9
CDR3: ASSESQWSNQPQH

D: TRBD1
J: TRBJ1-2
V: TRBV6-5
CDR3: ASSYRMTGNYGYT

D: TRBD1
J: TRBJ1-2
V: TRBV6-5
CDR3: ASRGGQGLSYT

D: NA
J: TRBJ1-1
V: TRBV18
CDR3: ASSPVTGRNTEAF

D: TRBD2
J: TRBJ2-3
V: TRBV5-1
CDR3: ASSLQPGRGTDTQY

D: NA
J: TRBJ2-3
V: TRBV27
CDR3: ASSLSQGADTQY

D: NA
J: TRBJ1-5
V: TRBV27
CDR3: ASSSNRGSSNQPQH

D: NA
J: TRBJ2-7
V: TRBV11-1
CDR3: ASSYGGIPAYEQY

D: NA
J: TRBJ1-3
V: TRBV2
CDR3: ASSRDRFGNTIY

D: NA
J: TRBJ2-6
V: TRBV5-1
CDR3: ASSEQGQGANVLT

D: NA
J: TRBJ2-1
V: TRBV6-5
CDR3: ASIPRGFANNEQF